The rows below give T cell receptor beta chains drawn from one sample of a study of OX40 agonist ivuxolimab in advanced cancers. Some clones are missing from TCRdb's copy, which holds only in-frame ones; the method was immunoSEQ multiplex PCR. The sample yields tens of thousands of clones, 84% seen once. The sample was CD4+ or CD8+ T cells sorted from blood, taken in a trial of the OX40 agonist ivuxolimab. The receptors originated from an adult with an advanced solid tumor such as melanoma, head and neck, liver or kidney cancer. CDR3s include the opening cysteine and the closing phenylalanine or tryptophan. Fields, in order: D gene, clone size, CDR3 length, J gene, V gene, CDR3 DNA, CDR3 protein. The D gene is left open where the match is weak. Clone size is not always given. Where it is, it says once, few, many or a class for expanded clones.

TRBD2 | . | 15 | TRBJ2-5 | TRBV25-1 | TGTGCCAGCAGCCTGGGACTAGCGGGATGGGAGACCCAGTACTTC | CASSLGLAGWETQYF
. | . | 14 | TRBJ1-4 | TRBV21-1 | TGTGCCAGTCCCAGGAGATCAACTAATGAAAAACTGTTTTTT | CASPRRSTNEKLFF
. | . | 15 | TRBJ2-1 | TRBV7-2 | TGTGCCAGCAGCTTAAGGGACCCGCTATGGGATGAGCAGTTCTTC | CASSLRDPLWDEQFF
TRBD1 | . | 16 | TRBJ2-4 | TRBV11-2 | TGTGCCAGCAGCTTGTCGACAGGGAGAGCCAAAAACATTCAGTACTTC | CASSLSTGRAKNIQYF
. | medium-sized | 15 | TRBJ2-4 | TRBV7-8 | TGTGCCAGCAGCCTCCTGGGAGGCGCCAAAAACATTCAGTACTTC | CASSLLGGAKNIQYF
. | . | 13 | TRBJ1-1 | TRBV7-7 | TGTGCCAGCAGCGAAGACCAGAACACTGAAGCTTTCTTT | CASSEDQNTEAFF
. | . | 15 | TRBJ1-6 | TRBV4-2 | TGTGCCAGCAGCCAAGATTGGGGGGTAGCTTCACCCCTCCACTTT | CASSQDWGVASPLHF
. | . | 16 | TRBJ2-2 | TRBV11-3 | TGTGCCAGCAGCTTAGGAGGAATCCCGGGCACCGGGGAGCTGTTTTTT | CASSLGGIPGTGELFF
TRBD2 | few | 17 | TRBJ2-3 | TRBV5-6 | TGTGCCAGCAGTTCCTCGGGGGGGTGGCTTAGCACAGATACGCAGTATTTT | CASSSSGGWLSTDTQYF
TRBD1 | . | 12 | TRBJ2-7 | TRBV2 | TGTGCCACCCTCCGGACAGGTGGCGAGCAGTACTTC | CATLRTGGEQYF
. | . | 13 | TRBJ1-1 | TRBV27 | TGTGCCAGCAACCTCAGGGGCAGCACTGAAGCTTTCTTT | CASNLRGSTEAFF
. | . | 14 | TRBJ2-7 | TRBV28 | TGTGCCAGCAGTTCGGGACTCAAGGCCTACGAGCAGTACTTC | CASSSGLKAYEQYF
. | . | 15 | TRBJ2-1 | TRBV5-6 | TGTGCCAGCATGCGTAGGAACAGGGTCGACAATGAGCAGTTCTTC | CASMRRNRVDNEQFF
. | . | 16 | TRBJ2-2 | TRBV9 | TGTGCCAGCAGCCTCCCAGCGGGTGCGAACACCGGGGAGCTGTTTTTT | CASSLPAGANTGELFF
. | . | 16 | TRBJ2-1 | TRBV7-9 | TGTGCCAGCAGCTTAGAGGCCATCGGAGGGGGCAATGAGCAGTTCTTC | CASSLEAIGGGNEQFF
. | . | 13 | TRBJ1-1 | TRBV7-9 | TGTGCCAGCAGCTTAGCGAGGCCCCCTGAAGCTTTCTTT | CASSLARPPEAFF
. | . | 14 | TRBJ2-4 | TRBV27 | TGTGCCAGCAGAGGACAGTTAGCCAAAAACATTCAGTACTTC | CASRGQLAKNIQYF
TRBD1 | . | 15 | TRBJ2-7 | TRBV5-1 | TGCGCCAGCAGCTTGTTCGGACAGGGTTCCTACGAGCAGTACTTC | CASSLFGQGSYEQYF
TRBD1 | medium-sized | 13 | TRBJ2-7 | TRBV7-9 | TGTGCCAGCAGACGTGGACAGGGGGACGAGCAGTACTTC | CASRRGQGDEQYF
. | . | 15 | TRBJ2-4 | TRBV10-3 | TGTGCCATCAGTGAGTCAGGGCCCTCAGTAGACATTCAGTACTTC | CAISESGPSVDIQYF
. | . | 13 | TRBJ2-5 | TRBV7-8 | TGTGCCAGCCCAGGGGGGGAGCGAGAGACCCAGTACTTC | CASPGGERETQYF
. | . | 13 | TRBJ1-1 | TRBV27 | TGTGCCAGCAGTTTATGGAGAAACACTGAAGCTTTCTTT | CASSLWRNTEAFF
TRBD1 | . | 16 | TRBJ2-5 | TRBV27 | TGTGCCAGCAGTTTATTAGGGACAGGGGCGCAGCAGACCCAGTACTTC | CASSLLGTGAQQTQYF
TRBD1 | . | 13 | TRBJ1-5 | TRBV30 | TGTGCCTGGAGTAACAGGGGGCATCAGCCCCAGCATTTT | CAWSNRGHQPQHF
. | . | 13 | TRBJ2-7 | TRBV5-6 | TGTGCCAGCAGCTTGGGATCTACCTACGAGCAGTACTTC | CASSLGSTYEQYF
. | . | 15 | TRBJ1-4 | TRBV6-1 | TGTGCCAGCAGTGAACCCCCGGGATATAATGAAAAACTGTTTTTT | CASSEPPGYNEKLFF
TRBD2 | . | 18 | TRBJ2-5 | TRBV28 | TGTGCCAGCAGTTCCCCGGGACTAGCGGGGGACCGACAAGAGACCCAGTACTTC | CASSSPGLAGDRQETQYF